This T cell receptor (beta chain) was recovered during a study of blood T cells in healthy people across ages (dated by TCRdb to about 2015). Regarding the study in general: In model experiments, roughly one uniquely barcoded TCR beta cDNA molecule per two T cells was captured by template switching. Age-related changes in TCR beta repertoire diversity were measured in the study by deep sequencing normalized with unique cDNA molecular identifiers. The donors were split into four age groups: young (average 16 years), middle-aged (roughly 42), aged (approximately 59) and long-lived (roughly 86). To avoid experimental bias, donors of different ages were distributed randomly across sequencing lanes. For two donors (one aged 18 to 29 and one aged 80 or older), the study analyzed two additional independent replicas of 1 million unique cDNA reads from the same blood draw. Here is what the overall study found, with its caveats: As age increased, observed TCR beta diversity per million T cells dropped in a roughly linear way, and a significant reduction was already evident by age 40. Because profiling used bulk unsorted PBMCs, naive and antigen-experienced compartments could not be compared conclusively. There was a strong correlation between observed TCR beta diversity and the percentage of naive T cells measured by flow cytometry. Because donor CMV infection status was unknown, age-related changes in expanded clonotypes were potentially confounded. Estimates of total diversity from one million sequenced T cells were regarded as lower bounds and underestimates. Compared with the aged group, the long-lived group had more naive CD4+ T cells, fewer expanded clones and increased TCR diversity, suggesting age selection.

This clonotype appeared many times. There is no known antigen for this receptor. No quality values exist for individual bases; no much larger clone is one base distant. The 40 or so donors, aged about 6 to 95 years, were systemically healthy Caucasian individuals from Russia. Approximately 11 milliliters of peripheral blood were drawn from each donor into EDTA-treated Vacutainer tubes. Ficoll-Paque density-gradient centrifugation was used to isolate PBMCs, with at least 7 million per sample. Total RNA, at least 5 micrograms per sample, was extracted from PBMCs with Trizol reagent. For every donor, an aliquot of PBMCs went through flow cytometry to measure the percentages of naive CD45RAhigh/CD27high T cells. Receptors were amplified or captured by 5' RACE. The sequencer was an Illumina HiSeq 2500. A second roughly 7 to 11 cycle PCR used a sample-barcoded 5' primer and a J-beta primer mix. A template-switch 5' adaptor carrying 12 random nucleotides introduced a unique molecular identifier onto each TCR beta cDNA molecule. Each sample yielded at least 2.5 million CDR3-containing paired-end reads. First-strand cDNA synthesis was performed from all RNA using the Mint cDNA synthesis kit, with priming by a TRBC-specific oligonucleotide. After uracil-DNA glycosylase treatment, a first 18-cycle PCR used universal primers M1SS and BC2_uni_R on all cDNA. From the authors' description of their analysis: Normalization of each sample was performed by random selection of 1 million high-quality reads, each carrying a distinct molecular identifier. Instead of being binned into consensus sequences, reads that shared molecular identifiers were thrown out. MiTCR, set to a Q25 quality threshold and the strictest error-elimination algorithm, was used for CDR3 identification, clonotype clustering and error correction. A nonparametric unseen species model using Euler transformation provided a lower-bound estimate of total TCR beta diversity. TCRdb handled the public reads itself, with Q25 trimming in fastp and clone calling in MiXCR, and kept productive beta chains. Each record represents a unique CDR3 protein, reported with the most common genes and DNA among its rows. V and J calls and clone size were set by TCRdb, not the authors. The sample table records roughly 1,700,000 distinct CDR3 sequences; about 30% of these occur just once. The top ten clonotypes cover around 7.7% of the sample.

Including the terminal cysteine and phenylalanine, the CDR3 comprises 15 residues. The entry retains the CDR3 DNA only, 45 bases that are in frame from base 1. CDR1 and CDR2 were assigned from the germline V gene (reference sequence) as LNHNV and YYDKDF. The V end loses 1 base and the J end loses 0 bases, and a stretch of 8 bases separates them. Specimen: blood. Recombination joined TRBV15 with TRBJ2-3, with the identity of the D gene unclear. The origin of this receptor is a young woman in good health. The DNA reads TGTGCCACCAGCAGAGGACTGGCTAGCACAGATACGCAGTATTTT. Translation gives CATSRGLASTDTQYF. Outside the CDR3, residues come from the reference TRBV15 and TRBJ2-3 proteins, so the full variable domain is: DAMVIQNPRYQVTQFGKPVTLSCSQTLNHNVMYWYQQKSSQAPKLLFHYYDKDFNNEADTPDNFQSRRPNTSFCFLDIRSPGLGDTAMYLCATSRGLASTDTQYFGPGTRLTVL.